This TCR beta chain is drawn from a study of OX40 agonist ivuxolimab in advanced cancers. Whole-study context: A partial response was reached by three patients: one with hepatocellular carcinoma and two with cutaneous melanoma.

Study-wide points: Nonresponders, in some cases, also had low normalized T-cell clonal expansion. Clonal expansion was among the lowest in partial responders at 0.1-3.0 mg/kg, especially CD8+. The average count of expanded clones was higher among CD8+ T cells than among CD4+.

For this clone: Its antigen is unidentified.

Repertoires were generated with immunoSEQ multiplex PCR, while TCRdb's copy carries only in-frame clones and drops some. The sample lists more than 80,000 clones; about 90% were seen once. Specimen: CD4+ or CD8+ T cells sorted from blood, collected in a trial of the OX40 agonist ivuxolimab. The clonotype was recovered from an adult with an advanced solid tumor such as melanoma, head and neck, liver or kidney cancer.

In DNA, the CDR3 is TGTGCCAGCTATGACCGATTGAGCTCCTACGAGCAGTACTTC. Its protein is CASYDRLSSYEQYF. The J gene is TRBJ2-7, the V gene TRBV6-1; D gene uncertain. There are 14 residues in the CDR3. CDR1 and CDR2 (germline): MNHNS, SASEGT. V lost 8 bases and J lost 0, with 14 bases in between.